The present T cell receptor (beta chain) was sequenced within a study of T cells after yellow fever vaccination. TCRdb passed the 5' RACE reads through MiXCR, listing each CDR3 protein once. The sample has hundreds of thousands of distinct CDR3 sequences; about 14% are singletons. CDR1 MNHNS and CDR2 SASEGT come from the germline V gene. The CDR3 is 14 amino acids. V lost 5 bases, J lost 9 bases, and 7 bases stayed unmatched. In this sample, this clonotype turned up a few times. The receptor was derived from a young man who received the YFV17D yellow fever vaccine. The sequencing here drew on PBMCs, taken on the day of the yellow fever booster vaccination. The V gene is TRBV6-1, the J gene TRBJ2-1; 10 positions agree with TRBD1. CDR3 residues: CASSQSGTGVEQFF. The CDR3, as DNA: TGTGCCAGCAGTCAGTCCGGGACAGGGGTTGAGCAGTTCTTC.